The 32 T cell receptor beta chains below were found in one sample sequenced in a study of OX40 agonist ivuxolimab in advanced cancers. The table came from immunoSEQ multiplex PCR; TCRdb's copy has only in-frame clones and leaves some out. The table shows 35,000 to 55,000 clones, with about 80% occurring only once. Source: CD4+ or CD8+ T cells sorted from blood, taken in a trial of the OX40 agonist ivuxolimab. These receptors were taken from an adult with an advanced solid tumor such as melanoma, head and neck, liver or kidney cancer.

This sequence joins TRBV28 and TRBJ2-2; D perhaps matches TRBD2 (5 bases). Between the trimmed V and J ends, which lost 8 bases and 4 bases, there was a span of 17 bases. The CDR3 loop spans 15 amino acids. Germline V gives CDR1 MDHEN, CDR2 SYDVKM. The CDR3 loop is CASARGGYVTGELFF. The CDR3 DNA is TGTGCCAGCGCCAGAGGCGGGTACGTCACCGGGGAGCTGTTTTTT.

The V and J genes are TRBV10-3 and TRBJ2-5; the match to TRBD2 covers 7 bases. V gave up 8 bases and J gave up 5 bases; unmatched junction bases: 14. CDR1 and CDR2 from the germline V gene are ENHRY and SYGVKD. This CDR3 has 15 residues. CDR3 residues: CAIRRSAGEGETQYF. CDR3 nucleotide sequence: TGTGCCATCCGGAGGTCTGCGGGAGAAGGGGAGACCCAGTACTTC.

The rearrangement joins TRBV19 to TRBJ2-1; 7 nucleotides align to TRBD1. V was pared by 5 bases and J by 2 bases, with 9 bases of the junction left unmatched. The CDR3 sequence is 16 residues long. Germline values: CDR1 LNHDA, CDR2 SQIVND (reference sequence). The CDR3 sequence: CASSHTTGATYNEQFF. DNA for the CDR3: TGTGCCAGTAGTCATACAACAGGGGCGACCTACAATGAGCAGTTCTTC.

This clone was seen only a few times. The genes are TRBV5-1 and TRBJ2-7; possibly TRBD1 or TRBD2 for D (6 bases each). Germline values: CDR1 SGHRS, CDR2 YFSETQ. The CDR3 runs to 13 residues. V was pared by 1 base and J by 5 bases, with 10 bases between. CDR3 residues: CASSLPGANEQYF. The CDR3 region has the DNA TGCGCCAGCAGCTTGCCGGGGGCTAACGAGCAGTACTTC.

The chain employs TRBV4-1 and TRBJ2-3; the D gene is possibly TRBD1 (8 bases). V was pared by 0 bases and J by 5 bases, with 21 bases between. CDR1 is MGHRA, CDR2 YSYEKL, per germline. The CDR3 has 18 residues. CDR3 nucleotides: TGCGCCAGCAGCCAAGATGGAACAGGGGGAGGGTCCATAGATACGCAGTATTTT. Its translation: CASSQDGTGGGSIDTQYF.

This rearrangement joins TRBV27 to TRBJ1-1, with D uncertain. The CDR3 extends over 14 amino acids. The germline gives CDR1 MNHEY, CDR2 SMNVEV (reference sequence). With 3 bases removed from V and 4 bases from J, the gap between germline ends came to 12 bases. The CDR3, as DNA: TGTGCCAGCAGTTTTCAGGTAGTCGGCACTGAAGCTTTCTTT. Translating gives CASSFQVVGTEAFF.

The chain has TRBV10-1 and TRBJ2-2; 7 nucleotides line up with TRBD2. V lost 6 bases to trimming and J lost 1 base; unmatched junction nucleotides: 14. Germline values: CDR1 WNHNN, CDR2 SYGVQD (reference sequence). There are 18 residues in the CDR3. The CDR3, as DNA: TGCGCCAGCAGCCTCACTGCGAGCGGGAAATGGAACACCGGGGAGCTGTTTTTT. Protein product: CASSLTASGKWNTGELFF.

The CDR3 DNA reads as TGTGCCAGCAGGACTAGCGGGAGCTCCTACGAGCAGTACTTC. Residues: CASRTSGSSYEQYF. The V call is TRBV2, the J call TRBJ2-7; 12 nucleotides match TRBD2. V was pared by 6 bases and J by 0 bases, with 0 bases of the junction left unmatched. Per the germline V gene, CDR1 is SNHLY and CDR2 is FYNNEI. This CDR3 spans 14 amino acids.

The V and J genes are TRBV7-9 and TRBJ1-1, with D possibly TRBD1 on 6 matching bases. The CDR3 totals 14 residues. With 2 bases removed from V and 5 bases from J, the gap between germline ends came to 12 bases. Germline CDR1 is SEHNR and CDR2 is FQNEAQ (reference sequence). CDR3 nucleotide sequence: TGTGCCAGCAGCTTATATGAGGGGGGAACTGAAGCTTTCTTT. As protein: CASSLYEGGTEAFF.

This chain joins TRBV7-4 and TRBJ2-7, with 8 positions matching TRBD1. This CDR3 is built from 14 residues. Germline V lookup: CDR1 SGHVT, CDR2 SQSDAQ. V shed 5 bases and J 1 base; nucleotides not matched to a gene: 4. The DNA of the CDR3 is TGTGCCAGCAGCATCGGACAGGGTTCCTACGAGCAGTACTTC. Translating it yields CASSIGQGSYEQYF. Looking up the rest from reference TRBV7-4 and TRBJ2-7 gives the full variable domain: GAGVSQSPRYKVAKRGRDVALRCDSISGHVTLYWYRQTLGQGSEVLTYSQSDAQRDKSGRPSGRFSAERPERSVSTLKIQRTEQGDSAVYLCASSIGQGSYEQYFGPGTRLTVT.

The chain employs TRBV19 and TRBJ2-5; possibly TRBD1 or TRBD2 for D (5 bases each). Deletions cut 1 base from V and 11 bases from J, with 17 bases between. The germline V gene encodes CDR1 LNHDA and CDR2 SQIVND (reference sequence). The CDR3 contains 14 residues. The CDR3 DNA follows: TGTGCCAGTAGTATAGCTCCCACCGTGGGGGAGCAGTACTTC. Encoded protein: CASSIAPTVGEQYF.

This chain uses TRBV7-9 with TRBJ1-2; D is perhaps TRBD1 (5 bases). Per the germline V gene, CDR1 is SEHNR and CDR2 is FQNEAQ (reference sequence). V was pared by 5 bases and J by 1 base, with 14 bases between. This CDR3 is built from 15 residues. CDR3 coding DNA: TGTGCCAGCAGCCAAAGACAGCCTAGTAACTATGGCTACACCTTC. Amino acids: CASSQRQPSNYGYTF. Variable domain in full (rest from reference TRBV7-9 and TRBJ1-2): DTGVSQNPRHKITKRGQNVTFRCDPISEHNRLYWYRQTLGQGPEFLTYFQNEAQLEKSRLLSDRFSAERPKGSFSTLEIQRTEQGDSAMYLCASSQRQPSNYGYTFGSGTRLTVV.

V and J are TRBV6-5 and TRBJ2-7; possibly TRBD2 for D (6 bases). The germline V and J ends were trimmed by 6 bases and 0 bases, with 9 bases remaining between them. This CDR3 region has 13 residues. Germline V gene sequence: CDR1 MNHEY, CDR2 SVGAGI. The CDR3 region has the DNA TGTGCCAGCAGGGAGGGATTCTCCTACGAGCAGTACTTC. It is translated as CASREGFSYEQYF.

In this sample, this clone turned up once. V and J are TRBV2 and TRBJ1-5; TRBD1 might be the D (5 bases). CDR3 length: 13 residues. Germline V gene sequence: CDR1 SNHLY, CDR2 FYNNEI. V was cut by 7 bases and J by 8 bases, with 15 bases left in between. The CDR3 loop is CASTLVGEEPQHF. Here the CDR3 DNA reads TGTGCCAGCACCTTGGTGGGGGAAGAGCCCCAGCATTTT.

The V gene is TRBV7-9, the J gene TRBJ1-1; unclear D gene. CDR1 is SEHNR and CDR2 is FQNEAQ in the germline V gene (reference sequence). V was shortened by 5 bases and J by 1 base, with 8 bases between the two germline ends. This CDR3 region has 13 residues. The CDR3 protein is CASSPGENTEAFF. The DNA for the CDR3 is TGTGCCAGCAGCCCCGGGGAGAACACTGAAGCTTTCTTT.

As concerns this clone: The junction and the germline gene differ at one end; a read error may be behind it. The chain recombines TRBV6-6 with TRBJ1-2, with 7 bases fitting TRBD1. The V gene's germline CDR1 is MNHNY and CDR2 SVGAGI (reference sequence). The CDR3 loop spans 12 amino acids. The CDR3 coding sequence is TGTGCCAGCAGTTTCCGACAGGGTACGCCCGACTTC. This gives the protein CASSFRQGTPDF.

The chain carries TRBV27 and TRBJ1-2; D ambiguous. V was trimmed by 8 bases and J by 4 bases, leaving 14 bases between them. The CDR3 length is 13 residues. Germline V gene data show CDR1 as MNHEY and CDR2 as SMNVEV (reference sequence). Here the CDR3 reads CASVERNRYGYTF. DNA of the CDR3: TGTGCCAGCGTTGAAAGAAATCGCTATGGCTACACCTTC.

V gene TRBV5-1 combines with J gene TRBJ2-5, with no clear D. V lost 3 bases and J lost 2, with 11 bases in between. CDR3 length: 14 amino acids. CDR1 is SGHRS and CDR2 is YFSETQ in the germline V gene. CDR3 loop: CASSSRGGQETQYF. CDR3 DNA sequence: TGCGCCAGCAGCTCTCGAGGTGGGCAAGAGACCCAGTACTTC.

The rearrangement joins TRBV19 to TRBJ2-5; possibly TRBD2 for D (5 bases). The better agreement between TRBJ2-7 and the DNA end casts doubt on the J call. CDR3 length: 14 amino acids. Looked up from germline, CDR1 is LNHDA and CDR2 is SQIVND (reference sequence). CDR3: CASSPTGVSYEQYF. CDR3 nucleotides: TGTGCCAGTAGTCCGACCGGGGTCTCCTACGAGCAGTACTTC.

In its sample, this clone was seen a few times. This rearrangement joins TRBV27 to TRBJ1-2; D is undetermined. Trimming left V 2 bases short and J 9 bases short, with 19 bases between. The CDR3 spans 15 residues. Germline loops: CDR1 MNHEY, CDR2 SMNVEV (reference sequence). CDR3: CASSLVAGGRWSYTF. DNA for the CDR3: TGTGCCAGCAGTTTAGTGGCCGGCGGAAGGTGGAGCTACACCTTC.

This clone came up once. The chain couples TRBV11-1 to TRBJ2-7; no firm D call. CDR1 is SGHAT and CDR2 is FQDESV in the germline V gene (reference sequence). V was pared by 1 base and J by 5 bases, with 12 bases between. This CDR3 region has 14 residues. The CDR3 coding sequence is TGTGCCAGCAGCTTAGAGGACGGGTCCCACGAGCAGTACTTC. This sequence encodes CASSLEDGSHEQYF.

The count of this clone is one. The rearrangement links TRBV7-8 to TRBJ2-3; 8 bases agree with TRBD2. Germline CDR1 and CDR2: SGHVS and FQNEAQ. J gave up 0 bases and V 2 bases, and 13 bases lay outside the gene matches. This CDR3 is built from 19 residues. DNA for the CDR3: TGTGCCAGCAGCTTAATCCCAGCGGGAGTCCGACTTAGCACAGATACGCAGTATTTT. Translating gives CASSLIPAGVRLSTDTQYF.

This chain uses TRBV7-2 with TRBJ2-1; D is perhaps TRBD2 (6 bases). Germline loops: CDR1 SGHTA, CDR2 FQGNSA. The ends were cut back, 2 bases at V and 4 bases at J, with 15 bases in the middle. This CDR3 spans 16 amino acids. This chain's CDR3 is CASSLLDGRAYNEQFF. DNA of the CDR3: TGTGCCAGCAGCTTATTAGACGGGAGAGCGTACAATGAGCAGTTCTTC.

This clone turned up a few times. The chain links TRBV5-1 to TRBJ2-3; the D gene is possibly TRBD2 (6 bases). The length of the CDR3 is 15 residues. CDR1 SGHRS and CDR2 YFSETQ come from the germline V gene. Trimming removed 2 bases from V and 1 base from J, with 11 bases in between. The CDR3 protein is CASSLPGAGTDTQYF. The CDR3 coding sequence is TGCGCCAGCAGCTTACCGGGAGCGGGCACAGATACGCAGTATTTT.

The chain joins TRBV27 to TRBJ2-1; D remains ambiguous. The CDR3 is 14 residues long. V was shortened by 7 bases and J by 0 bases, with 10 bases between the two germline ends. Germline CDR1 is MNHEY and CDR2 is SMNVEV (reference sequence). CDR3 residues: CASTRVGSYNEQFF. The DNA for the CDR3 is TGTGCCAGCACCCGAGTGGGCTCCTACAATGAGCAGTTCTTC.

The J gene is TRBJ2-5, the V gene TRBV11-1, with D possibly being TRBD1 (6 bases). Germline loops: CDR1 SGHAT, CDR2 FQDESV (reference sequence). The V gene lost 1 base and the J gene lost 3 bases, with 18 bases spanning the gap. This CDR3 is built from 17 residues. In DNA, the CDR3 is TGTGCCAGCAGCTTAGTCGGTGCAGCAGGGGTTAAAGAGACCCAGTACTTC. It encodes CASSLVGAAGVKETQYF.

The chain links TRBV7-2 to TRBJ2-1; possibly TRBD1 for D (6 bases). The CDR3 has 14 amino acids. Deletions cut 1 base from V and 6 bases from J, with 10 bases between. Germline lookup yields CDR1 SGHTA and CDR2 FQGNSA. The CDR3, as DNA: TGTGCCAGCAGCTTAGTCCTGGGGGCCAATGAGCAGTTCTTC. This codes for CASSLVLGANEQFF.

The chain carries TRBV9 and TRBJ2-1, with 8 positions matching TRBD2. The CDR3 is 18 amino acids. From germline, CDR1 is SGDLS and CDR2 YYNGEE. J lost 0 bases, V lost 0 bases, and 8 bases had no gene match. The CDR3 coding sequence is TGTGCCAGCAGCGTAGCTAGCGGGCACGGTGGCTCCTACAATGAGCAGTTCTTC. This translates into CASSVASGHGGSYNEQFF.

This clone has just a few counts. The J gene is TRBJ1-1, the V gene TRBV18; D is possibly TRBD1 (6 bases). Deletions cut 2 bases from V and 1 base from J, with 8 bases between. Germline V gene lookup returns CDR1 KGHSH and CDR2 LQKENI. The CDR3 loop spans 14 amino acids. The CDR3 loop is CASSPVQGNTEAFF. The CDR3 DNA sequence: TGTGCCAGCTCACCAGTACAGGGGAACACTGAAGCTTTCTTT.

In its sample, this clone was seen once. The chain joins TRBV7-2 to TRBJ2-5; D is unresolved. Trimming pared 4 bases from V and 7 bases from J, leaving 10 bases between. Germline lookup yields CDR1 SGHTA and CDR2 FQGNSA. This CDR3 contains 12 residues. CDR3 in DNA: TGTGCCAGCAGCTCAACCGGATGGACCCAGTACTTC. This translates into CASSSTGWTQYF.

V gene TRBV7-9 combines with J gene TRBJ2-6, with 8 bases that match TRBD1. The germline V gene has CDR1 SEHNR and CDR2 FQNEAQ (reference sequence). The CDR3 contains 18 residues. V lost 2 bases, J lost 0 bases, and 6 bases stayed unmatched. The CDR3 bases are TGTGCCAGCAGCTTACCCGGGACAGGCTACTCTGGGGCCAACGTCCTGACTTTC. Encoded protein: CASSLPGTGYSGANVLTF.

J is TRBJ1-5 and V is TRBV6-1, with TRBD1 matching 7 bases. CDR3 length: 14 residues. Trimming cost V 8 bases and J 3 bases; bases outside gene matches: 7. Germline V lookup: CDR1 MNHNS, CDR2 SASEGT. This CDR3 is CASRQGNLNQPQHF. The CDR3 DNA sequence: TGTGCCAGCCGACAGGGCAACCTCAATCAGCCCCAGCATTTT.